This TCR beta chain was observed in a study of regulatory T cells in long-lasting Graves disease listed by TCRdb under 2021. Regarding the study in general: Persistent Graves' disease meant more than 5 years of antithyroid drug treatment with TSH receptor autoantibodies that stayed positive. Patients with persistent Graves' disease were compared with patients with newly diagnosed Graves' disease using TCR sequencing and RNA sequencing of peripheral blood. The study took place in China and was registered as a clinical trial. A total of roughly 33 samples underwent TCR sequencing: some 13 from persistent and around 20 from newly diagnosed Graves' disease patients. Persistent Graves' disease patients in the clinical cohort had taken antithyroid drugs for approximately 10 years on average.

In the paper's terms, the time point label means: persistent/refractory GD, antithyroid drugs over 5 years with positive TRAb. For both TCR sequencing and RNA sequencing, RNA was extracted from PBMCs using TRIzol. Graves' disease was diagnosed according to American Thyroid Association guidelines. Recruitment of patients was carried out at an endocrinology department in Xi'an, China. From each patient, approximately 10 milliliters of peripheral blood was collected into an EDTA anticoagulant tube. PBMCs were isolated by Ficoll Paque Plus density gradient separation without further T cell sorting. RNA quality was checked with an Agilent 2100 Bioanalyzer and agarose gel, and concentration with a NanoDrop 2000. In its sample, this clonotype was seen many times. Its antigen specificity is not known. Base-call qualities are not available, and no considerably larger clone is one nucleotide away. CDR1 and CDR2 were assigned from the germline V gene as MNHNS and SASEGT. V is shortened by 6 bases, J by 0 bases, and the region joining them spans 15 bases. The CDR3 numbers 16 residues from cysteine through phenylalanine. The kept DNA is CDR3 alone, 48 bases in frame from the first base.

Broader findings and caveats from the paper: Preferential use of TRBV28, TRBJ1-2 and TRBJ2-5 was observed in persistent disease, whereas TRBV20-1 and TRBJ2-1 were favored in newly diagnosed disease. More public clonotypes were shared among persistent patients (under 3,000) than among newly diagnosed patients (more than 950). Peripheral blood alone was examined, since thyroid tissue, which constituted the primary lesion, could not be accessed. As a limitation, the authors acknowledged that the small sample size may reduce accuracy. Sequencing and analysis were limited to the TCR beta chain. Compared with newly diagnosed patients, persistent Graves' disease patients had lower TCR Shannon entropy and fewer highly expanded clones, which suggests clonal expansion.

The method was multiplex PCR. Instrument on record: Illumina HiSeq 4000. iRepertoire HTBI primers and Arm-PCR amplification of CDR3 regions were used to construct TCR beta libraries. PCR products were gel purified before sequencing. The original methods were these. A total of roughly 58 TRBV and more than twelve TRBJ segments were identified across samples and were used for gene usage analysis of CDR3 amino acid clonotypes. Filtered high-quality paired reads were merged into contigs using COPE and FqMerger. BLAST was used to align contigs to the IMGT TRBV, TRBD and TRBJ reference genes, and CDR3 was defined following IMGT. Highly expanded clones were defined as clonotypes with a frequency above 0.1%. Repertoire diversity was measured by Shannon entropy, and V-J evenness by the Gini coefficient. A clonotype was considered public if more than one individual shared it. Using fastp at Q25 and MiXCR, TCRdb reprocessed the public reads and kept productive beta chains. Identical CDR3 protein sequences are pooled into one entry, listed with their most common genes and DNA. These V and J calls rely on TCRdb rather than the paper's analysis. For this sample the table gives around 450,000 distinct CDR3 sequences, of which roughly 21% were detected only once. Less than 9% of the sample goes to the ten largest clones.

The rearranged chain carries TRBV6-1 and TRBJ1-5; the D gene lacks a confident call. The sequence was collected from a female donor with Graves disease. Sequenced here: peripheral blood mononuclear cells (PBMCs), sampled when the disease was refractory, from a patient treated with antithyroid drugs. DNA sequence: TGTGCCAGCAGGGGCCCCCTTGGATATAGCAATCAGCCCCAGCATTTT. Its product reads: CASRGPLGYSNQPQHF.